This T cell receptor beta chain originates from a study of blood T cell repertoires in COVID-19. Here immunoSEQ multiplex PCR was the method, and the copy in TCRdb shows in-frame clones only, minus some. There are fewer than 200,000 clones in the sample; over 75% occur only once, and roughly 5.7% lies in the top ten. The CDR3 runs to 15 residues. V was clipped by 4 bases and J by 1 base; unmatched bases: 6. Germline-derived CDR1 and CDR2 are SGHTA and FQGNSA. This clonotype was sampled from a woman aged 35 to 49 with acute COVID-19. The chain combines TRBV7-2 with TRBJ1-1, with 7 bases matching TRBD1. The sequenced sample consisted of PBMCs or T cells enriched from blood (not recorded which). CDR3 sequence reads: CASSSRQGTNTEAFF. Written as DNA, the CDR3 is TGTGCCAGCAGCTCCCGACAGGGAACGAACACTGAAGCTTTCTTT.